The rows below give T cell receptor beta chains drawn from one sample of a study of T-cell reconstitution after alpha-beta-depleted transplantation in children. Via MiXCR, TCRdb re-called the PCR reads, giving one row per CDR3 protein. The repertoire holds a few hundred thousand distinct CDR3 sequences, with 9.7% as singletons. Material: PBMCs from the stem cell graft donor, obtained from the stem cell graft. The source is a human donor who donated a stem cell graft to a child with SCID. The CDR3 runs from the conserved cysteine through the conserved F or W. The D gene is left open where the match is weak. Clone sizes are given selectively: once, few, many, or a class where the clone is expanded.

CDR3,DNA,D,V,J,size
CASSDLGLPNTGELFF,TGTGCCAGCAGTGACCTGGGTCTACCGAACACCGGGGAGCTGTTTTTT,NA,TRBV6-4,TRBJ2-2,many
CASSPEAGGGVTEAFF,TGTGCCAGCAGCCCCGAAGCGGGGGGAGGGGTGACTGAAGCTTTCTTT,NA,TRBV5-5,TRBJ1-1,many
CASTPTGIPGEQYF,TGTGCCAGCACCCCGACAGGGATCCCCGGCGAGCAGTACTTC,TRBD1,TRBV12-3/TRBV12-4,TRBJ2-7,many
CSAIRGNEKLFF,TGCAGTGCGATCAGGGGTAATGAAAAACTGTTTTTT,NA,TRBV20-1,TRBJ1-4,many
CSVYLSNYGYTF,TGCAGCGTTTATCTCTCTAACTATGGCTACACCTTC,NA,TRBV29-1,TRBJ1-2,many
CTCCFPGQGGRGPYNEQFF,TGTACCTGCTGTTTCCCCGGACAGGGAGGTAGGGGCCCCTACAATGAGCAGTTCTTC,TRBD1,TRBV12-3/TRBV12-4,TRBJ2-1,NA
CSVETGGETQYF,TGCAGCGTTGAAACTGGAGGAGAGACCCAGTACTTC,NA,TRBV29-1,TRBJ2-5,many
CASSADWDRGELFF,TGTGCCAGCAGTGCCGACTGGGATAGAGGGGAGCTGTTTTTT,NA,TRBV12-3/TRBV12-4,TRBJ2-2,many
CAWSPGGYNEQFF,TGTGCCTGGAGTCCCGGGGGCTACAATGAGCAGTTCTTC,NA,TRBV30,TRBJ2-1,NA
CASSLGEQYF,TGTGCCAGTAGCCTAGGCGAGCAGTACTTC,NA,TRBV19,TRBJ2-7,NA
CASSSNWETQYF,TGTGCCAGCAGTTCGAACTGGGAGACCCAGTACTTC,NA,TRBV12-3/TRBV12-4,TRBJ2-5,NA
CASVPGQGLRDTQYF,TGTGCCAGCGTTCCGGGACAGGGGTTGAGAGATACGCAGTATTTT,TRBD1,TRBV18,TRBJ2-3,many
CASSLDITPGTEAFF,TGCGCCAGCAGCTTGGACATTACTCCGGGCACTGAAGCTTTCTTT,NA,TRBV5-1,TRBJ1-1,few
CASSFVGQGDTGELFF,TGCGCCAGCAGCTTCGTAGGACAGGGGGACACCGGGGAGCTGTTTTTT,TRBD1,TRBV5-1,TRBJ2-2,many
CASSLNTGTPLANVLTF,TGCGCCAGCAGCTTAAACACCGGGACCCCGCTGGCCAACGTCCTGACTTTC,NA,TRBV5-1,TRBJ2-6,many
CASSLVLAGPQRRELFF,TGCGCCAGCAGCTTGGTCCTAGCGGGGCCACAACGCAGGGAGCTGTTTTTT,TRBD2,TRBV5-1,TRBJ2-2,many
CASRPQGLSSYEQYF,TGCGCCAGCAGACCACAGGGGCTTAGCTCCTACGAGCAGTACTTC,TRBD1,TRBV5-1,TRBJ2-7,many
CASSLGSGGAFTGELFF,TGCGCCAGCAGCTTGGGAAGCGGGGGGGCTTTCACCGGGGAGCTGTTTTTT,TRBD2,TRBV5-1,TRBJ2-2,many
CATSARSGGTDTQYF,TGTGCCACCAGCGCCAGGAGCGGAGGCACAGATACGCAGTATTTT,NA,TRBV15,TRBJ2-3,many
CASQFSQGDTQYF,TGTGCCAGTCAATTCTCCCAGGGAGATACGCAGTATTTT,NA,TRBV11-2,TRBJ2-3,few
CASSGPPSYGYTF,TGTGCCAGCAGTGGGCCACCCTCATATGGCTACACCTTC,NA,TRBV3-1,TRBJ1-2,many
CAWRTHGEDTQYF,TGTGCCTGGAGGACCCACGGGGAGGATACGCAGTATTTT,NA,TRBV30,TRBJ2-3,many
CASSGDREETQYF,TGTGCCAGCAGCGGGGACAGGGAAGAGACCCAGTACTTC,TRBD1,TRBV9,TRBJ2-5,many
CASSQGLGYSYNSPLHF,TGCGCCAGCAGCCAAGGACTAGGGTACTCCTATAATTCACCCCTCCACTTT,NA,TRBV4-1,TRBJ1-6,many
CASSALRDQPQHF,TGTGCCAGCTCGGCTCTTAGAGATCAGCCCCAGCATTTT,NA,TRBV2,TRBJ1-5,many
CSASAPAGYGYTF,TGCAGTGCTAGCGCCCCGGCCGGCTATGGCTACACCTTC,NA,TRBV20-1,TRBJ1-2,many
CASSPETASTNEKLFF,TGTGCCAGCTCACCAGAGACAGCCTCAACTAATGAAAAACTGTTTTTT,NA,TRBV18,TRBJ1-4,many
CASRLRGSGNTIYF,TGCGCCAGCAGACTCAGGGGTTCTGGAAACACCATATATTTT,NA,TRBV4-1,TRBJ1-3,few
CASSYSIQETQYF,TGTGCCAGCAGTTACTCGATCCAAGAGACCCAGTACTTC,NA,TRBV6-2/TRBV6-3,TRBJ2-5,many
CASSWDRHLNTGELFF,TGCGCCAGCAGCTGGGACAGGCATCTGAACACCGGGGAGCTGTTTTTT,TRBD1,TRBV5-1,TRBJ2-2,many
CASSLSGGALETQYF,TGTGCCAGCAGCCTTAGCGGGGGGGCCTTGGAGACCCAGTACTTC,TRBD2,TRBV11-2,TRBJ2-5,few
CASSPSPGTGLNYGYTF,TGCGCCAGCAGCCCGAGCCCCGGGACAGGCCTAAACTATGGCTACACCTTC,TRBD1,TRBV4-3,TRBJ1-2,many
CASSLDSPPYEQYF,TGCGCCAGCAGCTTGGACAGCCCACCCTACGAGCAGTACTTC,NA,TRBV5-1,TRBJ2-7,many
CSARATGVYNSPLHF,TGCAGTGCTAGGGCCACAGGCGTTTATAATTCACCCCTCCACTTT,NA,TRBV20-1,TRBJ1-6,many
CASKVLEETGNTIYF,TGTGCCAGTAAGGTCCTCGAAGAGACTGGAAACACCATATATTTT,NA,TRBV19,TRBJ1-3,many
CASRGRGSDSRNNEQFF,TGTGCCAGCCGAGGACGGGGGTCGGACAGTAGGAACAATGAGCAGTTCTTC,NA,TRBV2,TRBJ2-1,many
CASSQGLAGGIDTQYF,TGTGCCAGCAGCCAGGGACTAGCGGGGGGGATAGATACGCAGTATTTT,TRBD2,TRBV11-3,TRBJ2-3,NA
CASSLRLAGVSDTQYF,TGTGCCAGCAGCTTAAGACTAGCGGGGGTTTCAGATACGCAGTATTTT,TRBD2,TRBV7-2,TRBJ2-3,many
CASSPRGAYEQYF,TGTGCCAGCAGCCCCCGGGGGGCCTACGAGCAGTACTTC,TRBD2,TRBV7-8,TRBJ2-7,few
CSAQPTVATYEQYF,TGCAGTGCGCAACCGACAGTTGCAACCTACGAGCAGTACTTC,NA,TRBV20-1,TRBJ2-7,many
CACPRGDSKKLFF,TGTGCCTGCCCGAGGGGGGACAGCAAGAAACTGTTTTTT,TRBD1,TRBV30,TRBJ1-4,many